This T cell receptor (beta chain) was identified in a study of T cells in Graves' hyperthyroidism and ophthalmopathy. Amplified TCR beta CDR3 regions came from RNA transcripts. The TCR CDR3 first-round RT-PCR relied on the HTBI primer set. TCRdb ran MiXCR on the multiplex PCR reads and lists one entry per CDR3 protein. The sample holds about 640,000 distinct CDR3 sequences, approximately 14% seen once. A word on this clonotype: A read error may explain this, as a much larger clone is one base away.

CDR3 length: 15 residues. Germline lookup yields CDR1 MNHNS and CDR2 SASEGT. Sequencing input: blood. The chain joins TRBV6-1 to TRBJ1-2; no clear D gene. This receptor was obtained from a woman between 45 and 60 years old with Graves' ophthalmopathy. The CDR3 region is CANSEARTNLYGYTF. The CDR3 nucleotides read TGTGCCAACAGTGAAGCTCGGACCAATCTCTATGGCTACACCTTC.